The 14 T cell receptor beta chains given below trace back to one sample, sequenced in a study of blood T cells in healthy people across ages. A J-beta primer mix and a sample-barcoded 5' primer were used in a second PCR of about 6 to 12 cycles. MiXCR was run by TCRdb on the 5' RACE reads, yielding one entry per CDR3 protein. The sample yields 650,000 to 1,000,000 distinct CDR3 sequences, approximately 35% seen once. Sequenced material: blood. The receptors derive from a man aged 18 to 30 in good health.

This clonotype has only a few counts. This chain links TRBV19 with TRBJ2-1, with TRBD2 as a possible D gene (5 bases). Looked up from germline, CDR1 is LNHDA and CDR2 is SQIVND (reference sequence). The CDR3 has 14 amino acids. V lost 5 bases and J 8 bases, leaving 16 bases between the germline ends. CDR3 residues: CASSGLRVFDEQFF. In DNA, the CDR3 is TGTGCCAGTAGTGGTCTGAGGGTTTTCGATGAGCAGTTCTTC. Full variable domain (rest looked up from reference TRBV19 and TRBJ2-1): DGGITQSPKYLFRKEGQNVTLSCEQNLNHDAMYWYRQDPGQGLRLIYYSQIVNDFQKGDIAEGYSVSREKKESFPLTVTSAQKNPTAFYLCASSGLRVFDEQFFGPGTRLTVL.

With respect to this clonotype: At one end the junction does not follow the germline gene, possibly because of a read error. The V gene is TRBV12-3 or TRBV12-4, the J gene TRBJ2-7, with D uncertain. CDR3 length equals 14 residues. The CDR3 loop is CASSPPDGPYEQHF. The CDR3 DNA reads TGTGCCAGCAGTCCCCCAGACGGACCCTACGAGCAGCACTTC.

The sample holds many counts of this clonotype. This chain links TRBV7-2 with TRBJ2-3; tentatively, D is TRBD2 (6 bases). The V end lost 1 base, the J end lost 9 bases, and 8 bases lay between the germline ends. Germline V gives CDR1 SGHTA, CDR2 FQGNSA. CDR3 size: 12 residues. CDR3 region: CASSLGRGTQYF. The CDR3 coding sequence is TGTGCCAGCAGCTTAGGACGGGGGACGCAGTATTTT.

The V and J genes are TRBV6-1 and TRBJ2-7; D assignment may be TRBD1 or TRBD2 (5 bases each). Germline CDR1 MNHNS, CDR2 SASEGT. The V gene lost 7 bases and the J gene lost 7 bases, with 35 bases spanning the gap. The CDR3 is 19 amino acids. This CDR3 reads CASTPRVTGYLVGYNEQYF. CDR3 nucleotide sequence: TGTGCCAGCACCCCCAGGGTAACGGGATATCTGGTGGGCTACAATGAGCAGTACTTC.

In its sample, this clonotype was seen many times. The rearrangement joins TRBV10-3 to TRBJ1-6, with TRBD1 as a possible D gene (5 bases). The CDR3 is made up of 15 amino acids. V was pared by 6 bases and J by 8 bases, with 17 bases between. Germline assignment: CDR1 ENHRY and CDR2 SYGVKD. CDR3 nucleotide sequence: TGTGCCATCAGCCCTTCAGGGATATTGGATTCACCCCTCCACTTT. This codes for CAISPSGILDSPLHF.

As concerns this clonotype: Possible read error: a much larger clone is one base away. The chain uses TRBV3-1 and TRBJ2-1; D possibly corresponds to TRBD1 (5 bases). This CDR3 comprises 14 residues. The ends were cut back, 1 base at V and 10 bases at J, with 14 bases in the middle. Germline-derived CDR1 and CDR2 are LGHDT and YNNKEL (reference sequence). As DNA, the CDR3 is TGTGCCAGCAGCCAAGCCCCCCAGGGTTACGAGCAGTTCTTC. Translating gives CASSQAPQGYEQFF.

The chain combines TRBV3-1 with TRBJ1-1; D may be TRBD1 (5 bases). The CDR3 is made up of 16 amino acids. V lost 0 bases to trimming and J lost 0 bases, with 11 bases between them. Germline CDR1 reads LGHDT; CDR2 reads YNNKEL (reference sequence). CDR3 DNA: TGTGCCAGCAGCCAAGAAGCCAGGGCAGTGAACACTGAAGCTTTCTTT. Amino acid sequence: CASSQEARAVNTEAFF.

This chain links TRBV10-3 with TRBJ2-2, with D perhaps being TRBD1 or TRBD2 (5 bases each). The germline CDR1 and CDR2 sequences are ENHRY and SYGVKD. There are 16 residues in the CDR3. Trimming stripped 2 bases from V and 1 base from J, with 11 bases between. DNA for the CDR3: TGTGCCATCAGTGAGGAGGGGCAGAGGAACACCGGGGAGCTGTTTTTT. As protein: CAISEEGQRNTGELFF.

This clonotype was seen a handful of times. One base away lies a much larger clone, so this may be a sequencing read error. The J gene is TRBJ2-5, the V gene TRBV12-3 or TRBV12-4, with D unresolved. V lost 3 bases to trimming and J lost 11 bases, with 13 bases between them. The CDR3 has 12 amino acids. CDR3 bases: TGTGCCAGCAGTTTTGATGGGGATGAGCAGTACTTC. Its translation: CASSFDGDEQYF.

About this clonotype itself: Relative to the germline gene, one junction end is altered; a read error may explain this. The CDR3 protein is CASILTGTTDTQYF. The CDR3 coding sequence is TGTGCCAGCATCTTAACGGGGACGACAGATACGCAGTATTTT. The V call is TRBV11-2, the J call TRBJ2-3, with D perhaps assigned TRBD1 or TRBD2 (5 bases each). The CDR3 spans 14 residues. Germline CDR1 and CDR2: SGHAT and FQNNGV.

This clonotype was seen a handful of times. The chain couples TRBV20-1 to TRBJ1-5; D is unresolved. The CDR3 length is 16 residues. Germline V gives CDR1 DFQATT, CDR2 SNEGSKA (reference sequence). Trimming pared 1 base from V and 1 base from J, leaving 14 bases between. CDR3 bases: TGCAGTGCTAGAGGCCTGACGGACGCCAGCAATCAGCCCCAGCATTTT. Its protein is CSARGLTDASNQPQHF.

This clonotype was seen at least ten times. This chain links TRBV5-6 with TRBJ2-7; D not certain. The length of the CDR3 is 14 residues. The germline V and J ends were trimmed by 0 bases and 2 bases, with 9 bases remaining between them. The germline V gene has CDR1 SGHDT and CDR2 YYEEEE. CDR3 in DNA: TGTGCCAGCAGCTTGGGCGGATCCCCCTACGAGCAGTACTTC. Translated: CASSLGGSPYEQYF.

The chain is built from TRBV9 and TRBJ1-5; no clear D. CDR1 and CDR2 from the germline V gene are SGDLS and YYNGEE. The CDR3 consists of 16 residues. V was shortened by 0 bases and J by 1 base, with 11 bases between the two germline ends. The CDR3: CASSVGSLESNQPQHF. CDR3 in DNA: TGTGCCAGCAGCGTAGGGTCCCTCGAGAGCAATCAGCCCCAGCATTTT.

The chain employs TRBV5-1 and TRBJ1-4; weak D call: TRBD1 (6 bases). Germline V gives CDR1 SGHRS, CDR2 YFSETQ. This CDR3 has 15 residues. Deletions cut 4 bases from V and 5 bases from J, with 15 bases between. The CDR3 sequence: CASSRDTERNEKLFF. The CDR3 bases are TGCGCCAGCAGCCGGGACACAGAGAGAAATGAAAAACTGTTTTTT.